These 26 T cell receptor beta chains came from one sample sequenced in a study of T cell changes during pregnancy in multiple sclerosis. Measured with immunoSEQ multiplex PCR; TCRdb has only the in-frame clones, and not every one. This sample has some 31,000 clones, with approximately 90% found just once. The sample in question was CD8+ T cells from peripheral blood mononuclear cells, obtained in the second trimester of pregnancy. Receptors originate from a female donor with multiple sclerosis, enrolled in a pregnancy study.

V usage is TRBV5-4 and J usage is TRBJ1-1; 8 positions agree with TRBD1. The CDR3 sequence is 15 residues long. The ends lost 3 bases at V and 4 bases at J; junction bases unmatched: 8. Germline values: CDR1 SGHNT, CDR2 YYREEE (reference sequence). The CDR3 here is CASSWTGSRPTEAFF. In DNA form, the CDR3 reads TGTGCCAGCAGCTGGACAGGGAGCCGACCCACTGAAGCTTTCTTT.

The chain recombines TRBV28 with TRBJ2-1; 8 bases fit TRBD2. This CDR3 is built from 15 residues. Germline V gene lookup returns CDR1 MDHEN and CDR2 SYDVKM. J was trimmed by 4 bases and V by 4 bases; bases with no gene match: 6. The CDR3 DNA reads TGTGCCAGCAGTTACTGGACTAGCTCGTACAATGAGCAGTTCTTC. Its protein is CASSYWTSSYNEQFF.

The CDR3 is CASSSWAGVQETQYF. Written as DNA, the CDR3 is TGTGCCAGCAGCTCCTGGGCGGGGGTGCAAGAGACCCAGTACTTC. The chain is built from TRBV7-8 and TRBJ2-5, with 7 bases that match TRBD2. The CDR3 has 15 residues. CDR1 and CDR2 (germline): SGHVS, FQNEAQ. With 4 bases clipped from V and 2 bases from J, the junction kept 7 bases outside the gene matches.

The chain combines TRBV5-1 with TRBJ2-7; 9 bases are a match to TRBD1. The CDR3 is 14 amino acids. Trimming removed 0 bases from V and 5 bases from J; junction bases left unmatched: 3. Per the germline V gene, CDR1 is SGHRS and CDR2 is YFSETQ. The CDR3 here is CASSLGDRAHEQYF. DNA of the CDR3: TGCGCCAGCAGCTTGGGGGACAGGGCCCACGAGCAGTACTTC.

CDR3 nucleotide sequence: TGTGCCAGCAGTTTCTCGGCAGGGGAGATCACAGATACGCAGTATTTT. Translating gives CASSFSAGEITDTQYF. V gene TRBV27 combines with J gene TRBJ2-3; D perhaps matches TRBD1 (6 bases). Trimming removed 3 bases at V and 2 bases at J, with 15 bases between. Germline CDR1 reads MNHEY; CDR2 reads SMNVEV (reference sequence). CDR3 size: 16 residues.

The CDR3 DNA reads TGTGCCAGCACAGGGGGCCTGAACACCGGGGAGCTGTTTTTT. Translating it yields CASTGGLNTGELFF. The rearrangement joins TRBV7-9 to TRBJ2-2; TRBD1 agrees at 8 bases. Germline trimming cut 7 bases from V and 1 base from J; bases unmatched to any gene: 2. Germline assignment: CDR1 SEHNR and CDR2 FQNEAQ (reference sequence). The CDR3 extends over 14 amino acids.

The chain employs TRBV7-9 and TRBJ2-1, with 11 bases matching TRBD2. CDR3 size: 16 residues. Trimming cost V 4 bases and J 7 bases; bases outside gene matches: 9. CDR1 is SEHNR and CDR2 is FQNEAQ in the germline V gene (reference sequence). CDR3 nucleotide sequence: TGTGCCAGCAGCTCCCAAACTAGCGGGGGTGGAAATGAGCAGTTCTTC. Translated: CASSSQTSGGGNEQFF.

This clone occurred a few times. This chain uses TRBV7-9 with TRBJ2-1, with D maybe TRBD2 (6 bases). The CDR3 is 15 amino acids. Trimming pared 4 bases from V and 8 bases from J, leaving 18 bases between. From germline, CDR1 is SEHNR and CDR2 FQNEAQ (reference sequence). CDR3: CASSSSEPGTHEQFF. The DNA for the CDR3 is TGTGCCAGCAGCTCTAGCGAGCCTGGGACTCATGAGCAGTTCTTC.

V is TRBV6-4 and J is TRBJ2-1, with 10 bases that match TRBD2. V was pared by 0 bases and J by 8 bases, with 7 bases of the junction left unmatched. Germline lookup yields CDR1 MRHNA and CDR2 SNTAGT. This CDR3 contains 16 residues. The CDR3 nucleotides are TGTGCCAGCAGTGACTCAGTAGGGACTAGCGCAGATGAGCAGTTCTTC. Its protein product is CASSDSVGTSADEQFF.

DNA of the CDR3: TGTGCCAGCTCAACGGGTACCGGAGGCTACACCTTC. Translation: CASSTGTGGYTF. The V call is TRBV6-5, the J call TRBJ1-2; D is uncertain. The germline gives CDR1 MNHEY, CDR2 SVGAGI. The CDR3 has 12 amino acids. Deletions cut 8 bases from V and 8 bases from J, with 15 bases between.

The rearrangement uses TRBV7-8 and TRBJ2-2; D is perhaps TRBD2 (5 bases). Germline V CDR1 and CDR2: SGHVS, FQNEAQ. Trimming shortened V by 3 bases and J by 2 bases, and 13 bases separated the two germline ends. This CDR3 comprises 16 residues. The CDR3 region is CASSLTEGLNTGELFF. The CDR3 DNA reads TGTGCCAGCAGCTTGACTGAGGGTTTAAACACCGGGGAGCTGTTTTTT.

This chain links TRBV19 with TRBJ2-1; 8 nucleotides agree with TRBD2. The germline V gene encodes CDR1 LNHDA and CDR2 SQIVND (reference sequence). The CDR3 length is 15 residues. V lost 7 bases to trimming and J lost 2 bases; unmatched junction nucleotides: 7. CDR3 amino acids: CASTPSGSPYNEQFF. CDR3 bases: TGTGCCAGTACACCCAGCGGGAGCCCCTACAATGAGCAGTTCTTC.

The V gene is TRBV7-9, the J gene TRBJ1-2, with D possibly TRBD1 on 5 matching bases. This CDR3 has 15 residues. Germline values: CDR1 SEHNR, CDR2 FQNEAQ (reference sequence). Trimming cost V 5 bases and J 6 bases, with 19 bases left between them. This chain's CDR3 is CASSPQRQGFDGYTF. The CDR3 DNA reads TGTGCCAGCAGCCCCCAAAGGCAGGGTTTTGATGGCTACACCTTC. Based on the CDR3 plus reference TRBV7-9 and TRBJ1-2, the full variable domain is DTGVSQNPRHKITKRGQNVTFRCDPISEHNRLYWYRQTLGQGPEFLTYFQNEAQLEKSRLLSDRFSAERPKGSFSTLEIQRTEQGDSAMYLCASSPQRQGFDGYTFGSGTRLTVV.

In the case of this clone: The sample contains more than one DNA sequence encoding this CDR3. The gene calls are TRBV5-1 and TRBJ1-1, with 7 positions matching TRBD1. The CDR3 runs 15 residues. J was trimmed by 1 base and V by 2 bases; bases with no gene match: 5. Per germline, CDR1 SGHRS and CDR2 YFSETQ. The CDR3 sequence is CASSFGTGENTEAFF. CDR3 in DNA: TGCGCCAGCAGCTTCGGAACAGGGGAGAACACTGAAGCTTTCTTT.

The rearrangement links TRBV6-5 to TRBJ1-1, with D possibly TRBD1 on 6 matching bases. The CDR3 sequence is 13 residues long. The V end lost 7 bases, the J end lost 3 bases, and 12 bases lay between the germline ends. The germline V gene has CDR1 MNHEY and CDR2 SVGAGI. This CDR3 is CASILEGDTEAFF. The CDR3 DNA reads TGTGCCAGCATTCTCGAGGGGGACACTGAAGCTTTCTTT.

The chain employs TRBV4-1 and TRBJ2-7; the match to TRBD2 covers 9 bases. The CDR3 has 15 amino acids. Per the germline V gene, CDR1 is MGHRA and CDR2 is YSYEKL. J lost 4 bases, V lost 2 bases, and 6 bases had no gene match. In nucleotides, the CDR3 is TGCGCCAGCAGCCAACGAGCGGGGGGACAATACGAGCAGTACTTC. It codes for CASSQRAGGQYEQYF.

This clone is a singleton in its sample. This chain links TRBV4-1 with TRBJ1-5; 10 nucleotides align to TRBD1. The CDR3 length is 15 residues. CDR1 and CDR2 from the germline V gene are MGHRA and YSYEKL. V shed 1 base, J shed 5 bases, and the junction held 2 bases outside the gene matches. The CDR3, as DNA: TGCGCCAGCAGCCAAGGGACAGGGGGAGATCAGCCCCAGCATTTT. Translation: CASSQGTGGDQPQHF.

The V and J genes are TRBV19 and TRBJ1-1; the match to TRBD1 covers 7 bases. Germline lookup yields CDR1 LNHDA and CDR2 SQIVND (reference sequence). The length of the CDR3 is 13 residues. The ends lost 5 bases at V and 7 bases at J; junction bases unmatched: 7. In DNA form, the CDR3 reads TGTGCCAGTAGTCCAGGGACAGAAGGTGAAGCTTTCTTT. Its translation is CASSPGTEGEAFF.

The CDR3 nucleotides are TGTGCCAGCAGTCCCCTGGGCGGGTTCCACGAGCAGTACTTC. It is translated as CASSPLGGFHEQYF. The chain has TRBV27 and TRBJ2-7; D is possibly TRBD2 (5 bases). V lost 5 bases, J lost 5 bases, and 16 bases lay in between. Germline CDR1 and CDR2: MNHEY and SMNVEV (reference sequence). The length of the CDR3 is 14 residues.

The chain uses TRBV19 and TRBJ2-6; tentative D call: TRBD1 (5 bases). Germline lookup yields CDR1 LNHDA and CDR2 SQIVND (reference sequence). The V end lost 7 bases, the J end lost 1 base, and 14 bases lay between the germline ends. The CDR3 is made up of 16 amino acids. This CDR3 reads CASNGRVLSGANVLTF. CDR3 DNA: TGTGCCAGTAATGGCAGGGTATTATCTGGGGCCAACGTCCTGACTTTC.

The rearrangement joins TRBV27 to TRBJ2-7; 9 positions match TRBD1. The CDR3 is 17 amino acids. Germline V lookup: CDR1 MNHEY, CDR2 SMNVEV (reference sequence). The junction had 13 bases not matched to a gene; V was cut back by 5 bases and J by 2 bases. For the CDR3, the DNA is TGTGCCAGCAGTCCCGAAAGCCCGGGACAGGGAACCTACGAGCAGTACTTC. It encodes CASSPESPGQGTYEQYF.

The chain uses TRBV11-3 and TRBJ1-1; D is unclear. The V gene's germline CDR1 is SGHNT and CDR2 YENEEA. V lost 3 bases and J 0 bases, leaving 8 bases between the germline ends. There are 14 residues in the CDR3. DNA of the CDR3: TGTGCCAGCAGCTTTGAGACTATGAACACTGAAGCTTTCTTT. It specifies CASSFETMNTEAFF.

Here the CDR3 DNA reads TGTGCCTGGAGTTCACCGGAGGGTTGGAGCTACGAGCAGTACTTC. Its protein is CAWSSPEGWSYEQYF. The J gene is TRBJ2-7, the V gene TRBV30, with D tentatively TRBD2 (6 bases). V gave up 2 bases and J gave up 3 bases, with 17 bases separating them. CDR1 and CDR2 (germline): GTSNPN, SVGIG (reference sequence). CDR3 length: 15 residues.

V gene TRBV4-1 combines with J gene TRBJ2-5; a weak D match, TRBD2 (5 bases). The CDR3 runs 15 residues. V was cut by 1 base and J by 1 base, with 10 bases left in between. Germline loops: CDR1 MGHRA, CDR2 YSYEKL. The CDR3 coding sequence is TGCGCCAGCAGCCAAGTCCCCAGCGGCCAAGAGACCCAGTACTTC. It specifies CASSQVPSGQETQYF.

The chain couples TRBV7-8 to TRBJ2-2; D ambiguous. Germline CDR1 is SGHVS and CDR2 is FQNEAQ. V lost 5 bases to trimming and J lost 0 bases, with 7 bases between them. There are 14 residues in the CDR3. CDR3 protein: CASSAIPNTGELFF. The CDR3 nucleotides read TGTGCCAGCAGCGCGATCCCGAACACCGGGGAGCTGTTTTTT.

This clone was counted a single time. This chain joins TRBV18 and TRBJ2-7, with TRBD1 as a possible D gene (6 bases). In germline, CDR1 is KGHSH, CDR2 LQKENI. The CDR3 sequence is 14 residues long. Trimming removed 3 bases from V and 3 bases from J, with 12 bases in between. This CDR3 is CASSPPIGGYEQYF. CDR3 coding DNA: TGTGCCAGCTCACCCCCAATAGGGGGCTACGAGCAGTACTTC.